This T cell receptor beta chain was identified during a study of T cell responses to AZD1222 COVID-19 vaccine. Sequencing was performed with immunoSEQ multiplex PCR; in TCRdb, only in-frame clones are kept and a portion is missing. The repertoire has approximately 150,000 clones, more than 70% of them found once; the top ten carry around 5.1%. Trimming removed 3 bases from V and 7 bases from J; junction bases left unmatched: 9. The CDR3 sequence is 14 residues long. The germline CDR1 and CDR2 sequences are SGDLS and YYNGEE. This clonotype was sampled from an adult who received the AZD1222 COVID-19 vaccine. Here the sequenced sample was peripheral blood, taken 28 days after the second AZD1222 dose. V gene TRBV9 combines with J gene TRBJ1-2; 7 bases agree with TRBD1. Here the CDR3 reads CASSGHDRVAGYTF. DNA for the CDR3: TGTGCCAGCAGCGGACACGACAGGGTGGCTGGCTACACCTTC.